The count of the clone carrying this T cell receptor beta chain is one. Only in-frame clones appear in the TCRdb table, and some are missing; sequencing was by immunoSEQ multiplex PCR. The sample records about 73,000 clones, 90% being singletons. This sample was included in a study of technical replicates of blood from a few donors. Trimming shortened V by 2 bases and J by 4 bases, and 9 bases separated the two germline ends. This CDR3 is 13 amino acids long. Germline V gene lookup returns CDR1 SGDLS and CDR2 YYNGEE. The specimen was PBMCs. The clonotype was recovered from a human donor in good health. Some clones in this sample may be carry-over from other donors' samples. The chain uses TRBV9 and TRBJ1-2; no clear D. DNA of the CDR3: TGTGCCAGCAGCGTGTTTCCGGGCTATGGCTACACCTTC. Translation gives CASSVFPGYGYTF.